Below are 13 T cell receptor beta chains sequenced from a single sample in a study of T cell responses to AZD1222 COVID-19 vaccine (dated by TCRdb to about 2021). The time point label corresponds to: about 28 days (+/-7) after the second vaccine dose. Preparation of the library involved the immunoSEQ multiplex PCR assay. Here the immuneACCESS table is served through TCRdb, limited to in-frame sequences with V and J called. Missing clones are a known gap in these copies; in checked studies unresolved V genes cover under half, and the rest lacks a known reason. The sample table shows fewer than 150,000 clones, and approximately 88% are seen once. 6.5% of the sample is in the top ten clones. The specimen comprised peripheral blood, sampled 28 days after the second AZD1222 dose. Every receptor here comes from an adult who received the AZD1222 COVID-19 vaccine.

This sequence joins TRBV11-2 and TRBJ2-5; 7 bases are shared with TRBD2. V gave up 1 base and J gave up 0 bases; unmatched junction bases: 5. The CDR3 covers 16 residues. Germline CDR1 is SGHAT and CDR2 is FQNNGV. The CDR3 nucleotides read TGTGCCAGCAGCTTAGCGGCTCGGGGGGACCAAGAGACCCAGTACTTC. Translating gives CASSLAARGDQETQYF.

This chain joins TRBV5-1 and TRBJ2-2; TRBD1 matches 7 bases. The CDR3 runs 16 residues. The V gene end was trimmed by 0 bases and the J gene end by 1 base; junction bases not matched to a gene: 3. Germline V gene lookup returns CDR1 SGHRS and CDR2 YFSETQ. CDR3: CASSLEGALNTGELFF. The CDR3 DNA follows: TGCGCCAGCAGCTTGGAGGGGGCATTGAACACCGGGGAGCTGTTTTTT.

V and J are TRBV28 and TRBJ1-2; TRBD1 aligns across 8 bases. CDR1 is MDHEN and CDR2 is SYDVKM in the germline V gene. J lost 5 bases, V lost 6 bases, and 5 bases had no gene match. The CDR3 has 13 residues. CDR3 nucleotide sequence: TGTGCCAGCAGGCTCGGGACAGGTTATGGCTACACCTTC. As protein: CASRLGTGYGYTF.

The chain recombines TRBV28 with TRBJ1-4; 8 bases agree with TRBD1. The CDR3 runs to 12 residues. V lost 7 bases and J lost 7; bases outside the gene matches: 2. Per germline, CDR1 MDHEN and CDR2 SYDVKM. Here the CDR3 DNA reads TGTGCCAGCACTACAGGGGGTGAAAAACTGTTTTTT. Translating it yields CASTTGGEKLFF.

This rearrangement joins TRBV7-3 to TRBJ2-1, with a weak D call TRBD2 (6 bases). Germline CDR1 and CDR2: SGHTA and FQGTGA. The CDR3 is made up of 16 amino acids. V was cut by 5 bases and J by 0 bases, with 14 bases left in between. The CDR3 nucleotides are TGTGCCAGCAGCCCAAGGACTACCGACTCCTACAATGAGCAGTTCTTC. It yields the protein CASSPRTTDSYNEQFF.

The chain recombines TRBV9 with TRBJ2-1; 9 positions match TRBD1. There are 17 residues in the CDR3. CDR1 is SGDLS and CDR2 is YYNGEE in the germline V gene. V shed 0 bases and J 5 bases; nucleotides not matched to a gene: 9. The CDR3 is CASSVAGTGRGNNEQFF. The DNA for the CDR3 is TGTGCCAGCAGCGTAGCCGGGACAGGGAGGGGTAACAATGAGCAGTTCTTC.

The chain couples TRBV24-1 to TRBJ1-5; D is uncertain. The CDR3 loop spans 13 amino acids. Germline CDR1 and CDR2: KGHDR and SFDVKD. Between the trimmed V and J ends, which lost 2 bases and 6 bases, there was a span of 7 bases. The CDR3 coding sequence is TGTGCCACCAGTGATTCCGGCTTTCAGCCCCAGCATTTT. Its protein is CATSDSGFQPQHF.

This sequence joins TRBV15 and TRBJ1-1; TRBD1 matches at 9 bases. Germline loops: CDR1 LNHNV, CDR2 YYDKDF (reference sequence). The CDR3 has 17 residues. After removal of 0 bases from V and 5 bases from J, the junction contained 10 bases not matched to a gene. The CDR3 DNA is TGTGCCACCAGCAGAGAGGGTACAGGGGGCGCGAGGACTGAAGCTTTCTTT. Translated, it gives CATSREGTGGARTEAFF.

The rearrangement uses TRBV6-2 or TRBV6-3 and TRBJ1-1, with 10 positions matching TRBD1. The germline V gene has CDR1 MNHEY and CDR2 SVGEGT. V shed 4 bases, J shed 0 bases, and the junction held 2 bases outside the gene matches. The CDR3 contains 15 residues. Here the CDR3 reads CASSSDRGLNTEAFF. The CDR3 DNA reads TGTGCCAGCAGTTCCGACAGGGGGCTGAACACTGAAGCTTTCTTT.

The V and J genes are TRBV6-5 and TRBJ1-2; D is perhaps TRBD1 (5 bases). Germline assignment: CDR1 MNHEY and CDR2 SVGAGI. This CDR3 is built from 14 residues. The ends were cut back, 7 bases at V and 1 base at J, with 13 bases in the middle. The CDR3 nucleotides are TGTGCCAGCATCCGGGGGAATGATAACTATGGCTACACCTTC. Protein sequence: CASIRGNDNYGYTF.

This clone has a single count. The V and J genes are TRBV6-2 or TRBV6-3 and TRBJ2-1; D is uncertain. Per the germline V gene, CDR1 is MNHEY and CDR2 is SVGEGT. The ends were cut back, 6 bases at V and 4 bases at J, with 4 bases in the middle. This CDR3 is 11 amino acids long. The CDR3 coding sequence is TGTGCCAGCAGCCCTTACAATGAGCAGTTCTTC. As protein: CASSPYNEQFF.

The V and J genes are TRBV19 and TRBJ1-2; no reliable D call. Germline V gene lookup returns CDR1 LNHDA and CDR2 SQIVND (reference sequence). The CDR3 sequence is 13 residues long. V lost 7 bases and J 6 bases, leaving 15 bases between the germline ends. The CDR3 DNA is TGTGCCAGTAATGGCCCGAACCCCCATGGCTACACCTTC. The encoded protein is CASNGPNPHGYTF.

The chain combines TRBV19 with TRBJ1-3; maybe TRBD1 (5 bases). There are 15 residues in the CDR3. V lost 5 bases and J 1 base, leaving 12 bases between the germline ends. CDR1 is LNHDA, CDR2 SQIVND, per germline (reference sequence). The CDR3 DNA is TGTGCCAGTAGTTCAATCCAGGGTTCTGGAAACACCATATATTTT. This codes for CASSSIQGSGNTIYF. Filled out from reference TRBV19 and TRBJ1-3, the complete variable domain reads DGGITQSPKYLFRKEGQNVTLSCEQNLNHDAMYWYRQDPGQGLRLIYYSQIVNDFQKGDIAEGYSVSREKKESFPLTVTSAQKNPTAFYLCASSSIQGSGNTIYFGEGSWLTVV.